This T cell receptor beta chain originates from a study of T cells in Graves' hyperthyroidism and ophthalmopathy. Study-wide context: It was at initial diagnosis, before any treatment, that peripheral blood was collected.

Authors of the study amplified TCR beta CDR3 regions from RNA transcripts. During a first-round RT-PCR of the TCR CDR3, the HTBI primer set was used. TCRdb re-analysed the multiplex PCR reads in MiXCR, keeping a single row per CDR3 protein. The sample lists 300,000 to 500,000 distinct CDR3 sequences, over 12% occurring once. This clonotype was observed many times. Its antigen is still unknown. The CDR3 has 15 amino acids. Germline V gene lookup returns CDR1 SEHNR and CDR2 FQNEAQ (reference sequence). J gave up 2 bases and V 4 bases, and 2 bases lay outside the gene matches. Each person with ophthalmopathy scored at least 3 on the Clinical Activity Score, reached NOSPECS grade 4 or higher, and had been ill under 3 months. Diagnosis rested on symptoms, serum thyroxine and TRAb, thyroid ultrasound, and orbital computed tomography. Study-wide results and caveats: Most clonotypes expanded in thyroid above 0.001 were likewise present in blood.

The chain recombines TRBV7-9 with TRBJ2-1, with 10 bases fitting TRBD1. The TCR originated in a man aged 50 to 60 with Graves' ophthalmopathy. Sequencing was done on a sample of blood. This CDR3 reads CASSSGQGAYNEQFF. CDR3 DNA: TGTGCCAGCAGCTCTGGACAGGGGGCCTACAATGAGCAGTTCTTC.